This T cell receptor beta chain is drawn from a study of blood T cell repertoires in COVID-19. Study background: The analysed material was cDNA or gDNA that came from T cells, B-cell-depleted T cells, or PBMCs.

Under the authors' procedure: Nucleated cell counts were estimated from reference gene primer amplification. Generated by immunoSEQ multiplex PCR, the TCRdb table keeps only in-frame clones and is missing some. The D gene and trimming were derived from the DNA, and the V and J assignments and clone size from that table. Of under 65,000 clones listed, roughly 90% are singletons. V dropped 6 bases and J dropped 4 bases, with 16 bases sitting between them. Germline assignment: CDR1 MNHEY and CDR2 SVGAGI. The CDR3 spans 15 residues. The source material was peripheral blood. The V gene is TRBV6-5, the J gene TRBJ1-3, with D perhaps matching TRBD1 (5 bases). The receptor was isolated from an elderly man in a cohort sampled during active COVID-19. CDR3 region: CASRETEVGGNTIYF. DNA for the CDR3: TGTGCCAGCAGAGAGACAGAGGTCGGCGGAAACACCATATATTTT.